This passage covers 14 T cell receptor beta chains from one sample sequenced in a study of tumor-infiltrating lymphocytes in localized non-small cell lung cancer. TCRdb's table, derived via immunoSEQ multiplex PCR, lists solely in-frame clones and lacks some. Among about 9,600 clones listed, roughly 80% were seen once. Sequences were obtained from uninvolved lung tissue not adjacent to the tumor. All receptors derive from a human donor with non-small cell lung cancer.

The chain joins TRBV10-3 to TRBJ1-4; D uncertain. The germline CDR1 and CDR2 sequences are ENHRY and SYGVKD. The V gene lost 7 bases and the J gene lost 3 bases, with 9 bases spanning the gap. The CDR3 has 13 residues. The CDR3 DNA follows: TGTGCCATCACTCGAAGCCCTAATGAAAAACTGTTTTTT. Translated, it gives CAITRSPNEKLFF.

By sample fraction, this clone is large. The gene calls are TRBV28 and TRBJ2-3; perhaps TRBD2 as D (6 bases). V lost 5 bases and J lost 1, with 13 bases in between. Per the germline V gene, CDR1 is MDHEN and CDR2 is SYDVKM. The CDR3 sequence is 15 residues long. This CDR3 is CASSMWGEGTDTQYF. DNA for the CDR3: TGTGCCAGCAGTATGTGGGGGGAAGGCACAGATACGCAGTATTTT.

J is TRBJ1-1 and V is TRBV6-5; D remains unclear. The CDR3 is 13 residues long. Per germline, CDR1 MNHEY and CDR2 SVGAGI. Trimming removed 2 bases from V and 1 base from J, with 5 bases in between. CDR3 in amino acids: CASSYLENTEAFF. In DNA form, the CDR3 reads TGTGCCAGCAGTTACCTCGAGAACACTGAAGCTTTCTTT.

The V gene is TRBV5-4, the J gene TRBJ1-2; D is undetermined. V lost 2 bases and J 0 bases, leaving 8 bases between the germline ends. The CDR3 has 14 residues. Germline V lookup: CDR1 SGHNT, CDR2 YYREEE (reference sequence). CDR3 in amino acids: CASSFYSTNYGYTF. As DNA, the CDR3 is TGTGCCAGCAGCTTTTACTCTACTAACTATGGCTACACCTTC.

The V call is TRBV2, the J call TRBJ1-6; 9 bases are shared with TRBD1. This CDR3 spans 16 amino acids. The V gene's germline CDR1 is SNHLY and CDR2 FYNNEI. Trimming at V came to 6 bases and at J to 9 bases, leaving 12 bases not matched to a gene. Here the CDR3 reads CASSTTGGSGGSPLHF. In nucleotides, the CDR3 is TGTGCCAGCAGCACTACAGGGGGCAGTGGGGGTTCACCCCTCCACTTT.

The rearrangement links TRBV29-1 to TRBJ1-2; D may be TRBD1 (5 bases). Germline CDR1 is SQVTM and CDR2 is ANQGSEA. This CDR3 contains 12 residues. V lost 4 bases and J 5 bases, leaving 11 bases between the germline ends. The CDR3 is CSVGAGQYGYTF. CDR3 in DNA: TGCAGCGTTGGGGCAGGGCAGTATGGCTACACCTTC.

The V gene is TRBV10-3, the J gene TRBJ1-2; a weak D match, TRBD1 (6 bases). V was cut by 9 bases and J by 0 bases, with 14 bases left in between. Germline V gene data show CDR1 as ENHRY and CDR2 as SYGVKD. The CDR3 covers 14 residues. The CDR3, as DNA: TGTGCCATTGGGGGGACACCGCCTAACTATGGCTACACCTTC. As protein: CAIGGTPPNYGYTF.

This clone has just one count. The CDR3 is CASSPRTSSYEQYF. CDR3 coding DNA: TGTGCCAGCAGTCCTCGGACTTCGTCCTACGAGCAGTACTTC. The chain recombines TRBV7-6 with TRBJ2-7; D perhaps matches TRBD2 (5 bases). The V and J ends lost 6 bases and 1 base respectively, with 13 bases between them. Germline CDR1 reads SGHVS; CDR2 reads FNYEAQ. The length of the CDR3 is 14 residues.

V usage is TRBV2 and J usage is TRBJ2-7; 10 bases line up with TRBD1. The V gene's germline CDR1 is SNHLY and CDR2 FYNNEI. J lost 1 base, V lost 6 bases, and 12 bases had no gene match. The CDR3 is made up of 17 amino acids. As DNA, the CDR3 is TGTGCCAGCAGGACCGACAGGGGGCTGGCCTCTTCCTACGAGCAGTACTTC. Its protein product is CASRTDRGLASSYEQYF.

The chain couples TRBV28 to TRBJ1-3; no clear D gene. Germline CDR1 reads MDHEN; CDR2 reads SYDVKM. V was pared by 5 bases and J by 3 bases, with 17 bases between. The CDR3 has 16 amino acids. DNA of the CDR3: TGTGCCAGCAGTAAGAGGGCCCTACCGAGTGGAAACACCATATATTTT. It is translated as CASSKRALPSGNTIYF.

The chain recombines TRBV14 with TRBJ2-3, with unresolved D. Trimming pared 1 base from V and 2 bases from J, leaving 7 bases between. In germline, CDR1 is SGHDN, CDR2 FVKESK. This CDR3 comprises 14 residues. The CDR3 nucleotides read TGTGCCAGCAGCCAAGGGTGGAACACAGATACGCAGTATTTT. The encoded protein is CASSQGWNTDTQYF.

The chain employs TRBV4-3 and TRBJ2-7; no clear D gene. V was pared by 0 bases and J by 3 bases, with 21 bases between. This CDR3 spans 18 amino acids. CDR1 and CDR2 from the germline V gene are LGHNA and YSLEER. CDR3 protein: CASSQDYVGRVTRYEQYF. Here the CDR3 DNA reads TGCGCCAGCAGCCAAGACTATGTGGGTAGAGTAACACGCTACGAGCAGTACTTC.

The chain combines TRBV27 with TRBJ2-2; D might be TRBD1 (5 bases). CDR1 is MNHEY, CDR2 SMNVEV, per germline (reference sequence). This CDR3 contains 14 residues. The V end was cut by 3 bases, the J end by 4 bases, with 9 bases between. The CDR3, as DNA: TGTGCCAGCAGTTTTACGCAGGGCACCGGGGAGCTGTTTTTT. The encoded protein is CASSFTQGTGELFF.

The J gene is TRBJ1-5, the V gene TRBV15; D might be TRBD1 (5 bases). From germline, CDR1 is LNHNV and CDR2 YYDKDF (reference sequence). Trimming stripped 4 bases from V and 7 bases from J, with 14 bases between. The CDR3 is 14 residues long. The CDR3 DNA sequence: TGTGCCACCAGCATTAGACAGACTAAGCAGCCCCAGCATTTT. Residues: CATSIRQTKQPQHF.